Here is one TCR beta chain with its context. The data were taken from a study of cytotoxic CD8 clonotypes in ibrutinib-treated CLL. With V trimmed by 6 bases and J by 7 bases, 7 bases remained unmatched. Germline V gene lookup returns CDR1 KGHSH and CDR2 LQKENI. The CDR3 length is 14 residues. The table came from immunoSEQ multiplex PCR; TCRdb's copy has only in-frame clones and leaves some out. Altogether fewer than 90,000 clones are present, 86% being singletons, with the ten largest covering less than 6.5%. The chain uses TRBV18 and TRBJ1-5, with 9 bases lining up with TRBD1. Sequenced here: PBMCs, sampled before ibrutinib treatment. This receptor was taken from a human donor with chronic lymphocytic leukemia. The chain's CDR3 is CASSGTGYGQPQHF. CDR3 nucleotide sequence: TGTGCCAGCTCCGGGACAGGGTATGGACAGCCCCAGCATTTT.